This T cell receptor (beta chain) was found in a study of type 1 regulatory T cells. On the study more broadly: An in vitro protocol generated T-allo10, a Tr1-enriched, alloantigen-specific CD4 T cell product.

One entry per CDR3 protein results from TCRdb running MiXCR on the reads. The profile shows about 71,000 distinct CDR3 sequences, less than 25% of them singletons. Notes on the study in general: Compared with non-Tr1 cells, Tr1 cells showed a narrower TCR repertoire.

The table lists this clonotype with a few counts. The target antigen is unknown. Germline V gives CDR1 DFQATT, CDR2 SNEGSKA (reference sequence). With V trimmed by 3 bases and J by 7 bases, 6 bases remained unmatched. The CDR3 loop spans 13 amino acids. Sequencing was carried out using cultured type 1 regulatory T (Tr1) cells, either the whole culture or a sorted fraction (not recorded which). The chain joins TRBV20-1 to TRBJ2-7; 10 nucleotides align to TRBD2. This clonotype was obtained from a human donor in good health. CDR3 amino acids: CSASLAGAREQYF. CDR3 nucleotides: TGCAGTGCTAGCCTAGCGGGAGCTAGAGAGCAGTACTTC.